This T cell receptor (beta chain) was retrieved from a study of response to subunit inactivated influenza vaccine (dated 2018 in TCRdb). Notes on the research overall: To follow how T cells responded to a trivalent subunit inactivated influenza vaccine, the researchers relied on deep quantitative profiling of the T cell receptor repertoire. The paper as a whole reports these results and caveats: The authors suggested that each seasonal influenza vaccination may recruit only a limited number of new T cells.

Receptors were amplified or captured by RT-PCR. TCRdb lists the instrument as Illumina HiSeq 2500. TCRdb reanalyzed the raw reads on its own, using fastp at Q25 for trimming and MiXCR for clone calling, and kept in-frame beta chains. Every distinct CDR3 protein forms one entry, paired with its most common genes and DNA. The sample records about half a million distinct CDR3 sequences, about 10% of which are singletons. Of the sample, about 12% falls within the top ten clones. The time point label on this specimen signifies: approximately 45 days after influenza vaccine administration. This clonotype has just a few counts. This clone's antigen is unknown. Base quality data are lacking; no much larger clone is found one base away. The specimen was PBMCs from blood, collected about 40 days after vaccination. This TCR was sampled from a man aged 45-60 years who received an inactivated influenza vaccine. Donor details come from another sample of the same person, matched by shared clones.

The DNA sequence is given as TGCGCCAGCAGCTTGGGTGACTGGACCTACACCGGGGAGCTGTTTTTT. It codes for CASSLGDWTYTGELFF. The rearrangement joined TRBV5-1 to TRBJ2-2, with an unclear D gene assignment. Spanning cysteine to phenylalanine, the CDR3 consists of 16 amino acids. Only the CDR3 DNA is retained, 48 bases long and in frame from the first base. The germline V gene yields SGHRS for CDR1 and YFSETQ for CDR2. V is shortened by 0 bases, J by 3 bases, and the region joining them spans 12 bases. Reference TRBV5-1 and TRBJ2-2 genes cover what lies past the CDR3, so the full variable domain is KAGVTQTPRYLIKTRGQQVTLSCSPISGHRSVSWYQQTPGQGLQFLFEYFSETQRNKGNFPGRFSGRQFSNSRSEMNVSTLELGDSALYLCASSLGDWTYTGELFFGEGSRLTVL.